This TCR beta chain was found in a study of technical replicates of blood from a few donors. V gave up 5 bases and J gave up 8 bases; unmatched junction bases: 6. In germline, CDR1 is MNHEY, CDR2 SVGAGI. The CDR3 is 13 residues long. Sequenced by immunoSEQ multiplex PCR; TCRdb stores in-frame clones only, minus some. The data show 75,000 to 100,000 clones, 90% to 95% seen once. The sequenced sample was T cells isolated from PBMCs. This sequence originates from a human donor in good health. This chain links TRBV6-5 with TRBJ1-3, with 7 bases identical to TRBD1. CDR3 protein: CASSRQGSHTIYF. CDR3 in DNA: TGTGCCAGCAGTCGACAGGGTTCACACACCATATATTTT.